The 29 T cell receptor beta chains reported below all come from one sample, sequenced in a study of spatial heterogeneity in lung cancer. Each CDR3 protein is one row after TCRdb ran MiXCR on the 5' RACE reads. The sample has around 48,000 distinct CDR3 sequences; over 4.5% are singletons. The time point was: sample taken at primary tumor resection. TCRs were sequenced from unsorted whole RNA of tumor, nontumor lung or PBMC. The starting material was PBMCs, obtained at surgery. Receptors originate from a male donor with early-stage non-small cell lung cancer.

This clonotype was seen ten or more times. V is TRBV5-4 and J is TRBJ2-5; the match to TRBD2 covers 8 bases. The CDR3 is 15 residues long. V was pared by 0 bases and J by 2 bases, with 3 bases of the junction left unmatched. Germline-derived CDR1 and CDR2 are SGHNT and YYREEE (reference sequence). The CDR3 DNA is TGTGCCAGCAGCTTGGGTGGGACTAGACAAGAGACCCAGTACTTC. Its protein product is CASSLGGTRQETQYF.

The table lists this clonotype with many counts. This sequence joins TRBV3-1 and TRBJ2-3; 9 bases map to TRBD2. The V and J ends lost 4 bases and 2 bases, in that order; junction bases with no gene match: 7. The CDR3 is made up of 16 amino acids. Germline V gene data show CDR1 as LGHDT and CDR2 as YNNKEL (reference sequence). The CDR3 bases are TGTGCCAGCAGCCGATATAGCGGGAGACCCACAGATACGCAGTATTTT. Its protein product is CASSRYSGRPTDTQYF.

This clonotype showed up many times. The chain is built from TRBV7-2 and TRBJ2-7; D remains ambiguous. The length of the CDR3 is 15 residues. Germline V gene data show CDR1 as SGHTA and CDR2 as FQGNSA. V lost 0 bases, J lost 2 bases, and 11 bases lay in between. DNA of the CDR3: TGTGCCAGCAGCTTAGCGTACAGCACCACCTACGAGCAGTACTTC. Its translation: CASSLAYSTTYEQYF.

This clonotype was seen ten or more times. CDR3 residues: CASSLQTAYEQYF. The CDR3 region has the DNA TGTGCCAGCAGCCTCCAAACGGCCTACGAGCAGTACTTC. The V call is TRBV11-2, the J call TRBJ2-7, with D unclear. Trimming removed 5 bases from V and 2 bases from J, with 10 bases in between. CDR1 and CDR2 (germline): SGHAT, FQNNGV. The CDR3 loop spans 13 amino acids.

The chain combines TRBV7-9 with TRBJ1-1, with no clear D. Trimming removed 5 bases from V and 0 bases from J, with 10 bases in between. The CDR3 loop spans 14 amino acids. Germline V gives CDR1 SEHNR, CDR2 FQNEAQ (reference sequence). The CDR3 is CASSPLVLNTEAFF. The CDR3 nucleotides are TGTGCCAGCAGCCCCCTGGTCCTGAACACTGAAGCTTTCTTT.

This clonotype was counted many times. V usage is TRBV12-3 or TRBV12-4 and J usage is TRBJ2-5; 15 nucleotides agree with TRBD2. The trim removed 6 bases at V and 3 bases at J, leaving 5 bases unmatched. The CDR3 is 16 amino acids. This CDR3 reads CASSLGLAGGEETQYF. The CDR3 nucleotides read TGTGCCAGCAGCCTAGGACTAGCGGGAGGGGAAGAGACCCAGTACTTC.

This clonotype showed up many times. The chain combines TRBV20-1 with TRBJ2-3; 14 positions match TRBD2. This CDR3 is 14 amino acids long. Trimming took 4 bases from V and 5 from J; bases not matched to a gene: 2. Germline V gene lookup returns CDR1 DFQATT and CDR2 SNEGSKA (reference sequence). CDR3 coding DNA: TGCAGTGCTATGACTAGCGGGAGGGTAGATACGCAGTATTTT. This translates into CSAMTSGRVDTQYF.

This clonotype has at least ten counts. The chain links TRBV28 to TRBJ2-7, with a possible D match to TRBD2 (6 bases). Trimming left V 10 bases short and J 7 bases short, with 20 bases between. Germline-derived CDR1 and CDR2 are MDHEN and SYDVKM. This CDR3 has 13 residues. The CDR3 bases are TGTGCCATCCCTGGGGCCCGCGCGGGAGAGCAGTACTTC. This encodes CAIPGARAGEQYF. The full variable domain, with the rest looked up from reference TRBV28 and TRBJ2-7, is DVKVTQSSRYLVKRTGEKVFLECVQDMDHENMFWYRQDPGLGLRLIYFSYDVKMKEKGDIPEGYSVSREKKERFSLILESASTNQTSMYLCAIPGARAGEQYFGPGTRLTVT.

At least ten counts were recorded for this clonotype. V is TRBV10-3 and J is TRBJ2-7; the match to TRBD2 covers 8 bases. Germline V gives CDR1 ENHRY, CDR2 SYGVKD. The CDR3 sequence is 17 residues long. J gave up 0 bases and V 0 bases, and 7 bases lay outside the gene matches. The CDR3: CAISESVSGTSSYEQYF. The CDR3, as DNA: TGTGCCATCAGTGAGTCCGTTAGCGGGACGAGCTCCTACGAGCAGTACTTC.

This clonotype was picked up many times. The V and J genes are TRBV7-6 and TRBJ2-7; D is unclear. This CDR3 has 13 amino acids. Germline lookup yields CDR1 SGHVS and CDR2 FNYEAQ. V lost 5 bases to trimming and J lost 3 bases, with 11 bases between them. This CDR3 is CASSAGPNYEQYF. CDR3 coding DNA: TGTGCCAGCAGCGCAGGACCGAACTACGAGCAGTACTTC.

This clonotype was seen many times. V usage is TRBV18 and J usage is TRBJ1-5; the match to TRBD1 covers 10 bases. The germline CDR1 and CDR2 sequences are KGHSH and LQKENI. The trim removed 4 bases at V and 2 bases at J, leaving 5 bases unmatched. CDR3 length: 16 amino acids. Here the CDR3 reads CASSLSGTGGNQPQHF. CDR3 DNA: TGTGCCAGCTCACTGTCCGGGACAGGGGGCAATCAGCCCCAGCATTTT.

Ten or more counts support this clonotype. The chain uses TRBV25-1 and TRBJ2-2, with 12 nucleotides matching TRBD2. V lost 7 bases to trimming and J lost 5 bases; unmatched junction nucleotides: 8. The CDR3 spans 16 residues. Per germline, CDR1 MGHDK and CDR2 SYGVNS. The CDR3 sequence: CASTETSGRKTGELFF. The CDR3 nucleotides read TGTGCCAGCACTGAGACTAGCGGGAGAAAAACCGGGGAGCTGTTTTTT.

This clonotype was detected ten times or more. The chain has TRBV3-1 and TRBJ1-6; 9 bases agree with TRBD1. CDR1 LGHDT and CDR2 YNNKEL come from the germline V gene (reference sequence). J lost 7 bases, V lost 2 bases, and 3 bases had no gene match. The CDR3 length is 15 residues. The CDR3 protein is CASSQNRGPNSPLHF. CDR3 nucleotide sequence: TGTGCCAGCAGCCAAAACAGGGGGCCGAATTCACCCCTCCACTTT.

This clonotype was observed many times. V and J are TRBV6-2 or TRBV6-3 and TRBJ2-1, with no clear D. V lost 2 bases and J lost 0, with 17 bases in between. The germline CDR1 and CDR2 sequences are MNHEY and SVGEGT. The CDR3 spans 18 residues. The DNA of the CDR3 is TGTGCCAGCAGTTACGGAGCATCTACATGGAGCTCCTACAATGAGCAGTTCTTC. Translating gives CASSYGASTWSSYNEQFF.

This clonotype was detected many times. The chain carries TRBV6-2 or TRBV6-3 and TRBJ2-3; 11 nucleotides match TRBD2. Germline trimming cut 2 bases from V and 2 bases from J; bases unmatched to any gene: 3. CDR1 is MNHEY, CDR2 SVGEGT, per germline. The CDR3 totals 16 residues. The CDR3 here is CASSYPSGGITDTQYF. For the CDR3, the DNA is TGTGCCAGCAGTTACCCTAGCGGGGGGATCACAGATACGCAGTATTTT.

This clonotype was seen at least ten times. The chain links TRBV27 to TRBJ2-1, with a tentative D call TRBD2 (6 bases). V lost 5 bases and J lost 0, with 14 bases in between. Germline CDR1 reads MNHEY; CDR2 reads SMNVEV (reference sequence). The length of the CDR3 is 16 residues. In DNA form, the CDR3 reads TGTGCCAGCAGTCCCGGGACTCGCGGCTCCTACAATGAGCAGTTCTTC. Residues: CASSPGTRGSYNEQFF.

This clonotype was recorded at least ten times. The chain is built from TRBV10-3 and TRBJ1-6; D uncertain. Trimming shortened V by 4 bases and J by 5 bases, and 9 bases separated the two germline ends. The CDR3 covers 14 residues. CDR1 is ENHRY, CDR2 SYGVKD, per germline. CDR3 residues: CAISAAVDNSPLHF. The CDR3 DNA follows: TGTGCCATCAGTGCGGCTGTAGATAATTCACCCCTCCACTTT.

Ten or more counts support this clonotype. The chain employs TRBV4-3 and TRBJ2-3, with TRBD2 identical over 10 bases. The ends lost 1 base at V and 5 bases at J; junction bases unmatched: 6. There are 16 residues in the CDR3. In germline, CDR1 is LGHNA, CDR2 YSLEER. CDR3 bases: TGCGCCAGCAGCCAAGGGCTAGCGGGAGCGGGAGATACGCAGTATTTT. Amino acid sequence: CASSQGLAGAGDTQYF.

This clonotype was found many times. The J gene is TRBJ2-7, the V gene TRBV25-1; TRBD2 matches at 9 bases. The CDR3 has 16 amino acids. The trim removed 1 base at V and 2 bases at J, leaving 6 bases unmatched. Per the germline V gene, CDR1 is MGHDK and CDR2 is SYGVNS. CDR3 sequence (DNA): TGTGCCAGCAGTGAATCAAGGGCTAGCGGGACCTACGAGCAGTACTTC. This translates into CASSESRASGTYEQYF.

The table lists this clonotype with many counts. The V gene is TRBV6-2 or TRBV6-3, the J gene TRBJ1-3, with D possibly being TRBD1 (5 bases). From germline, CDR1 is MNHEY and CDR2 SVGEGT. The V end lost 6 bases, the J end lost 0 bases, and 12 bases lay between the germline ends. The CDR3 has 15 residues. CDR3 protein: CASSRGTASGNTIYF. The CDR3 nucleotides read TGTGCCAGCAGCCGAGGGACTGCCTCTGGAAACACCATATATTTT.

This clonotype appeared a few times. A junction boundary mismatches the germline segment, possibly from a read error. The chain uses TRBV5-1 and TRBJ2-5; 8 nucleotides line up with TRBD1. The CDR3 loop spans 15 amino acids. Per the germline V gene, CDR1 is SGHRS and CDR2 is YFSETQ. The CDR3 sequence: CASSLGQGSQGTQYF. CDR3 coding DNA: TGCGCCAGCAGCTTGGGACAGGGGAGCCAAGGGACCCAGTACTTC. Together with reference TRBV5-1 and TRBJ2-5, the CDR3 gives the full variable domain: KAGVTQTPRYLIKTRGQQVTLSCSPISGHRSVSWYQQTPGQGLQFLFEYFSETQRNKGNFPGRFSGRQFSNSRSEMNVSTLELGDSALYLCASSLGQGSQGTQYFGPGTRLLVL.

In its sample, this clonotype was seen many times. The chain has TRBV7-9 and TRBJ1-2; D remains unclear. Trimming stripped 4 bases from V and 13 bases from J, with 7 bases between. Germline V CDR1 and CDR2: SEHNR, FQNEAQ (reference sequence). The CDR3 is 9 amino acids. In DNA form, the CDR3 reads TGTGCCAGCAGCTCTTGGGGCACCTTC. This encodes CASSSWGTF.

Only a few counts were recorded for this clonotype. The genes are TRBV5-1 and TRBJ2-2; 10 nucleotides align to TRBD2. With V trimmed by 5 bases and J by 5 bases, 12 bases remained unmatched. CDR1 and CDR2 (germline): SGHRS, YFSETQ. This CDR3 has 17 residues. This CDR3 is CASSSWTSGLQTGELFF. In DNA form, the CDR3 reads TGCGCCAGCAGTTCTTGGACTAGCGGCCTCCAAACCGGGGAGCTGTTTTTT.

This clonotype was counted ten times or more. The chain couples TRBV29-1 to TRBJ2-7; 8 bases agree with TRBD1. The V and J ends lost 6 bases and 3 bases, in that order; junction bases with no gene match: 4. The CDR3 sequence is 12 residues long. CDR1 is SQVTM and CDR2 is ANQGSEA in the germline V gene. The CDR3 DNA reads as TGCAGCGTCGAGGACAGGGACTACGAGCAGTACTTC. Translation: CSVEDRDYEQYF.

In its sample, this clonotype was seen a few times. This chain joins TRBV6-5 and TRBJ2-2; D might be TRBD2 (5 bases). This CDR3 region has 15 residues. Trimming left V 1 base short and J 7 bases short, with 13 bases between. Germline lookup yields CDR1 MNHEY and CDR2 SVGAGI. CDR3 loop: CASSYLSGMGGELFF. In DNA form, the CDR3 reads TGTGCCAGCAGTTACTTGTCGGGGATGGGCGGGGAGCTGTTTTTT.

This clonotype was seen at least ten times. The chain links TRBV7-9 to TRBJ2-5; D is perhaps TRBD1 or TRBD2 (7 bases each). Looked up from germline, CDR1 is SEHNR and CDR2 is FQNEAQ (reference sequence). Trimming took 7 bases from V and 5 from J, leaving 17 bases between them. CDR3 size: 14 residues. The CDR3 region is CASNSGGQSETQYF. In DNA form, the CDR3 reads TGTGCCAGCAACTCGGGGGGACAGTCGGAGACCCAGTACTTC.

This clonotype was seen ten or more times. V is TRBV7-8 and J is TRBJ2-1; 9 nucleotides align to TRBD1. V trimming: 6 bases; J trimming: 0 bases; junction bases outside the gene matches: 18. CDR1 and CDR2 (germline): SGHVS, FQNEAQ. The CDR3 is 20 residues long. The CDR3 protein is CASSRAPTGGGRSSYNEQFF. The CDR3 nucleotides are TGTGCCAGCAGTAGGGCCCCTACAGGGGGCGGCCGGAGCTCCTACAATGAGCAGTTCTTC.

This clonotype was recorded at least ten times. The chain has TRBV13 and TRBJ2-3; TRBD1 might be the D (5 bases). The CDR3 has 16 residues. V was clipped by 3 bases and J by 1 base, with 14 bases between them. Germline CDR1 and CDR2: PRHDT and FYEKMQ (reference sequence). Here the CDR3 DNA reads TGTGCCAGCAGCTTTCAGGGAAGTGTTGGCACAGATACGCAGTATTTT. It yields the protein CASSFQGSVGTDTQYF.

This clonotype has at least ten counts. The gene calls are TRBV7-9 and TRBJ2-5, with D perhaps assigned TRBD1 or TRBD2 (5 bases each). The germline CDR1 and CDR2 sequences are SEHNR and FQNEAQ (reference sequence). The CDR3 totals 16 residues. V dropped 2 bases and J dropped 5 bases, with 18 bases sitting between them. The CDR3 is CASSLFLRRDRETQYF. The DNA for the CDR3 is TGTGCCAGCAGCTTATTCCTGAGACGGGACCGGGAGACCCAGTACTTC.